This TCR beta chain was captured in a study of blood T cell repertoires in COVID-19. Sequenced by immunoSEQ multiplex PCR; TCRdb stores in-frame clones only, minus some. Of tens of thousands of clones detected, 87% appear once; the ten largest clones hold 19%. V shed 0 bases and J shed 4 bases, with 7 bases lying between them. The CDR3 runs to 13 residues. The germline gives CDR1 SGHDT, CDR2 YYEEEE. Sample: peripheral blood. The gene calls are TRBV5-6 and TRBJ2-5; D might be TRBD1 (5 bases). The TCR was taken from a woman aged 80 or over with acute or convalescent COVID-19. The CDR3 DNA is TGTGCCAGCAGCTTGGCAGGGATAGAGACCCAGTACTTC. As protein: CASSLAGIETQYF.